Listed here are 25 T cell receptor beta chains from one sample, sequenced in a study of blood T cell repertoires in COVID-19. TCRdb's table, derived via immunoSEQ multiplex PCR, lists solely in-frame clones and lacks some. The repertoire holds around 260,000 clones, with roughly 89% as singletons. Sequenced sample: peripheral blood. The source is a woman in her 30s with active or convalescent COVID-19.

The chain couples TRBV11-2 to TRBJ2-4, with D possibly TRBD2 on 6 matching bases. The CDR3 loop spans 15 amino acids. V was clipped by 2 bases and J by 0 bases, with 8 bases between them. CDR1 is SGHAT and CDR2 is FQNNGV in the germline V gene. CDR3 region: CASSLRGLAKNIQYF. CDR3 coding DNA: TGTGCCAGCAGCTTAAGGGGACTAGCCAAAAACATTCAGTACTTC.

The chain recombines TRBV3-1 (or the pseudogene TRBV3-2) with TRBJ1-2, with TRBD1 matching 7 bases. CDR1 LGHDT and CDR2 YNNKEL come from the germline V gene (reference sequence). The CDR3 loop spans 18 amino acids. Trimming took 3 bases from V and 0 from J; bases not matched to a gene: 13. The CDR3 DNA follows: TGTGCCAGCAGCCAGGCTAAGACAGGGCCCACCCCTAACTATGGCTACACCTTC. Encoded protein: CASSQAKTGPTPNYGYTF.

Only a few counts were recorded for this clone. The CDR3, as DNA: TGTGCCACCTTGGCTAGCGGGGGGACAGATACGCAGTATTTT. Amino acid sequence: CATLASGGTDTQYF. V and J are TRBV6-5 and TRBJ2-3; 11 nucleotides align to TRBD2. The germline gives CDR1 MNHEY, CDR2 SVGAGI. The CDR3 is made up of 14 amino acids. Unmatched junction bases numbered 6, after V lost 10 bases and J lost 3 bases.

This chain joins TRBV12-3 or TRBV12-4 and TRBJ1-1, with D perhaps matching TRBD1 (6 bases). V was shortened by 9 bases and J by 0 bases, with 11 bases between the two germline ends. The CDR3 is 13 residues long. The DNA for the CDR3 is TGTGCCAGTAGACAGGAATTGAACACTGAAGCTTTCTTT. This codes for CASRQELNTEAFF.

V gene TRBV2 combines with J gene TRBJ2-1; D may be TRBD2 (7 bases). Germline V gene lookup returns CDR1 SNHLY and CDR2 FYNNEI. Trimming stripped 4 bases from V and 7 bases from J, with 17 bases between. The CDR3 runs 15 residues. The CDR3 bases are TGTGCCAGCAGTGGGGAGGGGGGCCACAGGAATGAGCAGTTCTTC. It yields the protein CASSGEGGHRNEQFF.

V usage is TRBV4-2 and J usage is TRBJ2-7; the D gene is possibly TRBD1 (6 bases). The V and J ends lost 2 bases and 2 bases respectively, with 13 bases between them. Germline values: CDR1 LGHNA, CDR2 YNFKEQ. CDR3 length: 15 amino acids. The CDR3, as DNA: TGTGCCAGCAGCCAAACAGGGTTATCCCCCTACGAGCAGTACTTC. Amino acids: CASSQTGLSPYEQYF.

This clone was counted between two and nine times. The chain carries TRBV7-9 and TRBJ2-2; 7 positions agree with TRBD1. With V trimmed by 5 bases and J by 2 bases, 14 bases remained unmatched. This CDR3 comprises 18 residues. The V gene's germline CDR1 is SEHNR and CDR2 FQNEAQ (reference sequence). The DNA of the CDR3 is TGTGCCAGCAGCGTATACAGGGGCATAATAACTAACACCGGGGAGCTGTTTTTT. It yields the protein CASSVYRGIITNTGELFF. The full variable domain, rest sourced from reference TRBV7-9 and TRBJ2-2, is DTGVSQNPRHKITKRGQNVTFRCDPISEHNRLYWYRQTLGQGPEFLTYFQNEAQLEKSRLLSDRFSAERPKGSFSTLEIQRTEQGDSAMYLCASSVYRGIITNTGELFFGEGSRLTVL.

This rearrangement joins TRBV18 to TRBJ2-2; D unresolved. The germline V and J ends were trimmed by 4 bases and 4 bases, with 10 bases remaining between them. Germline CDR1 is KGHSH and CDR2 is LQKENI. The CDR3 spans 14 residues. As DNA, the CDR3 is TGTGCCAGCTCACAGGCTAGTGTCACCGGGGAGCTGTTTTTT. It encodes CASSQASVTGELFF.

This chain uses TRBV7-2 with TRBJ2-7; 8 bases line up with TRBD2. Germline V lookup: CDR1 SGHTA, CDR2 FQGNSA. V lost 4 bases, J lost 10 bases, and 12 bases stayed unmatched. CDR3 length: 14 residues. This CDR3 reads CASSSALLAGQQYF. CDR3 nucleotides: TGTGCCAGCAGCTCGGCCCTCCTAGCGGGTCAACAGTACTTC.

The chain is built from TRBV7-3 and TRBJ2-1; 10 bases line up with TRBD2. Germline loops: CDR1 SGHTA, CDR2 FQGTGA. Trimming at V came to 5 bases and at J to 6 bases, leaving 16 bases not matched to a gene. The CDR3 consists of 18 residues. The CDR3 bases are TGTGCCAGCAGCCCAGGGCCCCTGCCGGGACTAGCGATCAATGAGCAGTTCTTC. As protein: CASSPGPLPGLAINEQFF.

The chain links TRBV6-2 or TRBV6-3 to TRBJ2-1; 8 bases align to TRBD2. V was clipped by 0 bases and J by 10 bases; unmatched bases: 11. Germline assignment: CDR1 MNHEY and CDR2 SVGEGT. The length of the CDR3 is 16 residues. The CDR3 DNA sequence: TGTGCCAGCAGTTACTCGAGATTCGGGGGGGGAGCGGAGCAGTTCTTC. Translating it yields CASSYSRFGGGAEQFF.

The gene calls are TRBV19 and TRBJ1-5; D unresolved. CDR3 length: 14 amino acids. Germline CDR1 reads LNHDA; CDR2 reads SQIVND (reference sequence). With 5 bases removed from V and 6 bases from J, the gap between germline ends came to 14 bases. Here the CDR3 reads CASSYGNRGQPQHF. The CDR3 nucleotides are TGTGCCAGTAGTTACGGGAACCGAGGTCAGCCCCAGCATTTT. The full variable domain, completed using reference TRBV19 and TRBJ1-5, is DGGITQSPKYLFRKEGQNVTLSCEQNLNHDAMYWYRQDPGQGLRLIYYSQIVNDFQKGDIAEGYSVSREKKESFPLTVTSAQKNPTAFYLCASSYGNRGQPQHFGDGTRLSIL.

This clone has more than one count but fewer than ten. The chain recombines TRBV14 with TRBJ1-2; D not resolved. Germline lookup yields CDR1 SGHDN and CDR2 FVKESK. The CDR3 runs to 12 residues. V gave up 3 bases and J gave up 5 bases, with 7 bases separating them. CDR3 bases: TGTGCCAGCAGCCAGAGGAGATATGGCTACACCTTC. Its protein product is CASSQRRYGYTF.

V usage is TRBV27 and J usage is TRBJ1-6, with D perhaps TRBD1 (5 bases). Germline CDR1 reads MNHEY; CDR2 reads SMNVEV (reference sequence). The CDR3 extends over 15 amino acids. V lost 5 bases and J lost 7, with 15 bases in between. CDR3 bases: TGTGCCAGCAGTACCCTGGGGGGTGGGAATTCACCCCTCCACTTT. Amino acids: CASSTLGGGNSPLHF.

The gene calls are TRBV19 and TRBJ1-5; D is ambiguous. With 3 bases removed from V and 4 bases from J, the gap between germline ends came to 10 bases. Germline V gene lookup returns CDR1 LNHDA and CDR2 SQIVND (reference sequence). This CDR3 region has 14 residues. CDR3 protein: CASSMSGWNQPQHF. CDR3 in DNA: TGTGCCAGTAGTATGTCCGGGTGGAATCAGCCCCAGCATTTT.

This clone came up once. The chain couples TRBV6-6 to TRBJ2-7, with D perhaps matching TRBD1 (6 bases). V was clipped by 6 bases and J by 6 bases, with 27 bases between them. The CDR3 length is 17 residues. Per the germline V gene, CDR1 is MNHNY and CDR2 is SVGAGI (reference sequence). The CDR3 region is CASSRHSEGDIRLEQYF. The CDR3 DNA reads TGTGCCAGCAGCCGACACTCCGAGGGGGACATTCGTCTCGAGCAGTACTTC.

The J gene is TRBJ1-1, the V gene TRBV5-1; 8 nucleotides agree with TRBD1. With V trimmed by 5 bases and J by 4 bases, 13 bases remained unmatched. This CDR3 is built from 16 residues. CDR1 is SGHRS, CDR2 YFSETQ, per germline. CDR3 sequence reads: CASSGSGGRGPTEAFF. The DNA for the CDR3 is TGCGCCAGCAGTGGTTCAGGGGGCAGGGGACCCACTGAAGCTTTCTTT. The complete variable domain, with remaining parts taken from reference TRBV5-1 and TRBJ1-1, reads KAGVTQTPRYLIKTRGQQVTLSCSPISGHRSVSWYQQTPGQGLQFLFEYFSETQRNKGNFPGRFSGRQFSNSRSEMNVSTLELGDSALYLCASSGSGGRGPTEAFFGQGTRLTVV.

The rearrangement uses TRBV3-1 (or the pseudogene TRBV3-2) and TRBJ1-5, with D hard to call. There are 12 residues in the CDR3. CDR1 LGHDT and CDR2 YNNKEL come from the germline V gene (reference sequence). Trimming cost V 3 bases and J 9 bases, with 9 bases left between them. The CDR3 sequence: CASSQRSGPQHF. CDR3 bases: TGTGCCAGCAGCCAGCGATCGGGGCCCCAGCATTTT.

The chain couples TRBV28 to TRBJ1-5; 9 bases align to TRBD1. The CDR3 consists of 14 residues. Germline CDR1 reads MDHEN; CDR2 reads SYDVKM. Losses at the gene ends were 6 bases for V and 6 bases for J; bases not matched to a gene: 6. This CDR3 reads CASRGQGYTQPQHF. CDR3 DNA: TGTGCCAGCAGGGGACAGGGCTATACTCAGCCCCAGCATTTT.

This clone was detected only once. This chain uses TRBV6-5 with TRBJ1-2; D is undetermined. The germline V and J ends were trimmed by 2 bases and 8 bases, with 15 bases remaining between them. The CDR3 consists of 14 residues. Germline-derived CDR1 and CDR2 are MNHEY and SVGAGI. The CDR3 coding sequence is TGTGCCAGCAGTTACGCGACCGGGAGAAGGGGCTACACCTTC. It encodes CASSYATGRRGYTF.

The chain couples TRBV24-1 to TRBJ2-5, with D perhaps matching TRBD1 (6 bases). V was pared by 1 base and J by 1 base, with 12 bases between. This CDR3 is 16 amino acids long. Germline CDR1 is KGHDR and CDR2 is SFDVKD. CDR3 sequence reads: CATSDLARGTQETQYF. In DNA, the CDR3 is TGTGCCACCAGTGATTTAGCCAGGGGTACCCAAGAGACCCAGTACTTC.

This clone was counted only a few times. This chain joins TRBV10-1 and TRBJ2-5; the match to TRBD2 covers 9 bases. Germline trimming cut 6 bases from V and 0 bases from J; bases unmatched to any gene: 5. CDR3 length: 15 amino acids. Looked up from germline, CDR1 is WNHNN and CDR2 is SYGVQD (reference sequence). The CDR3 here is CASSGAGGHQETQYF. The CDR3 DNA follows: TGCGCCAGCAGCGGAGCGGGGGGACACCAAGAGACCCAGTACTTC.

The V and J genes are TRBV12-5 and TRBJ2-2; TRBD1 is a possible D gene (5 bases). This CDR3 contains 16 residues. Germline loops: CDR1 LGHNT, CDR2 FRNRAP. The V and J ends lost 1 base and 1 base respectively, with 10 bases between them. CDR3 residues: CASGLGAGLNTGELFF. CDR3 nucleotide sequence: TGTGCTAGTGGTTTGGGGGCAGGGTTGAACACCGGGGAGCTGTTTTTT.

The chain employs TRBV19 and TRBJ1-2; TRBD1 agrees at 10 bases. Germline V gene lookup returns CDR1 LNHDA and CDR2 SQIVND (reference sequence). The junction had 9 bases not matched to a gene; V was cut back by 6 bases and J by 5 bases. This CDR3 has 15 amino acids. CDR3 DNA: TGTGCCAGTAGGGCGAGCCAGGACAGGGGGTATGGCTACACCTTC. Protein: CASRASQDRGYGYTF.

Only one count was recorded for this clone. This rearrangement joins TRBV6-5 to TRBJ2-7, with unresolved D. The CDR3 sequence is 13 residues long. V lost 2 bases and J 4 bases, leaving 9 bases between the germline ends. Germline CDR1 MNHEY, CDR2 SVGAGI. CDR3 residues: CASSYNSGYEQYF. For the CDR3, the DNA is TGTGCCAGCAGTTACAACTCGGGTTACGAGCAGTACTTC.